In this sample, the clone carrying this T cell receptor (beta chain) turned up many times. Its antigen is currently unknown. Graves' hyperthyroidism without ophthalmopathy progression within 18 months was termed stable. Hyperthyroidism had been newly diagnosed in patients aged 18 to 65, and its duration was under 2 months. The sample belongs to a study of T cells in Graves' hyperthyroidism and ophthalmopathy. Study details: Specimen type is peripheral blood, collected at initial diagnosis prior to any treatment.

Amplified TCR beta CDR3 regions came from RNA transcripts. HTBI primers were the set used in a first-round RT-PCR of the TCR CDR3. TCRdb recomputed calls from the multiplex PCR reads with MiXCR, one row per CDR3 protein. The sample shows some 420,000 distinct CDR3 sequences, roughly 15% of them seen only once. Overall study results and limits: In blood, most of the thyroid clonotypes expanded above 0.001 were also present.

Sequencing was carried out using blood. This clonotype originated in a woman between 18 and 29 years old with Graves' hyperthyroidism.

The CDR3: CASSYDQGVNNEQFF. Written as DNA, the CDR3 is TGTGCCAGCAGTTACGACCAGGGGGTCAACAATGAGCAGTTCTTC. The V and J genes are TRBV6-2 or TRBV6-3 and TRBJ2-1, with 7 bases matching TRBD1. The CDR3 covers 15 residues. In germline, CDR1 is MNHEY, CDR2 SVGEGT. The junction had 6 bases not matched to a gene; V was cut back by 2 bases and J by 5 bases.